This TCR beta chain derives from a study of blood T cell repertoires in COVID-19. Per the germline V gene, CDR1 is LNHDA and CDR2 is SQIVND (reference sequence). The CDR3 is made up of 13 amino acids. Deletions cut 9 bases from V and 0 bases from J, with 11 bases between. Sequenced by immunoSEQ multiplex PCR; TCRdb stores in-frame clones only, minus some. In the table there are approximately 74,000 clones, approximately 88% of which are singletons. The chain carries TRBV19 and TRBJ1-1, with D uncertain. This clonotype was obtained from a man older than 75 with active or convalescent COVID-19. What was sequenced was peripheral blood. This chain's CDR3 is CASGVQVNTEAFF. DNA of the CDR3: TGTGCCAGCGGGGTACAAGTGAACACTGAAGCTTTCTTT.